Below, one T cell receptor (beta chain) is given with its context. The V segment lost 4 bases and the J segment 8 bases; nucleotides outside the gene matches: 10. Germline CDR1 and CDR2: SEHNR and FQNEAQ (reference sequence). The CDR3 runs 16 residues. This sample was taken from a study of siplizumab effects on memory and regulatory T cells. TCRdb's copy holds only in-frame clones and misses some; the assay was immunoSEQ multiplex PCR. Of about 75,000 clones listed, approximately 93% are singletons. V and J are TRBV7-9 and TRBJ2-1; 11 nucleotides agree with TRBD2. This sequence originates from a human donor in good health. Sequenced material: CD8+ T cells sorted from blood. The chain's CDR3 is CASSSERGLADYEQFF. For the CDR3, the DNA is TGTGCCAGCAGCTCCGAGCGGGGACTAGCGGACTATGAGCAGTTCTTC.